Sequencing of this T cell receptor beta chain was carried out in a study of blood T cell repertoires in COVID-19. This CDR3 has 14 residues. CDR1 and CDR2 (germline): LNHDA, SQIVND (reference sequence). Trimming removed 3 bases from V and 0 bases from J; junction bases left unmatched: 2. TCRdb's table, derived via immunoSEQ multiplex PCR, lists solely in-frame clones and lacks some. The table records about 360,000 clones, around four fifths of them present only once. Sequences were obtained from peripheral blood. This sequence originates from a man younger than 40 with active or convalescent COVID-19. The V and J genes are TRBV19 and TRBJ2-7; 7 nucleotides line up with TRBD2. The CDR3: CASSMGGSSYEQYF. DNA of the CDR3: TGTGCCAGTAGTATGGGGGGGAGCTCCTACGAGCAGTACTTC.